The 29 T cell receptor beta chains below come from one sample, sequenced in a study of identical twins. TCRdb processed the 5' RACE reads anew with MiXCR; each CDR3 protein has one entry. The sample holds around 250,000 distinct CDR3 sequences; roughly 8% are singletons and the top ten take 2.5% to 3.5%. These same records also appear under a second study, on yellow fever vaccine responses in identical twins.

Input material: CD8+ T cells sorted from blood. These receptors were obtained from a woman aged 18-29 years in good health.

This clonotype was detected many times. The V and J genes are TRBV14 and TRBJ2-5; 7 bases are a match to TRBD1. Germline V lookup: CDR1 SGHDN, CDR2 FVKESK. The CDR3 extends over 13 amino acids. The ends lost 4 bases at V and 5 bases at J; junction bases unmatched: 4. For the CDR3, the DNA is TGTGCCAGCAGCCCGACAGGGTTGGAGACCCAGTACTTC. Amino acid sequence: CASSPTGLETQYF.

CDR3 protein: CASSVRDSGTGELFF. The CDR3 DNA reads TGTGCCAGCAGCGTCCGGGACTCGGGGACCGGGGAGCTGTTTTTT. The chain joins TRBV9 to TRBJ2-2, with TRBD2 as a possible D gene (6 bases). The germline CDR1 and CDR2 sequences are SGDLS and YYNGEE. The ends were cut back, 2 bases at V and 5 bases at J, with 13 bases in the middle. The length of the CDR3 is 15 residues.

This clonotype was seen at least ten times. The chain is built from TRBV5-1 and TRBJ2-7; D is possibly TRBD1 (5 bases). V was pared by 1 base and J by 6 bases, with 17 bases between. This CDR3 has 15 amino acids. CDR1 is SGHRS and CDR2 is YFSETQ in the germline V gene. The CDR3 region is CASSLPGRALVEQYF. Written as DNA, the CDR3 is TGCGCCAGCAGCTTGCCCGGCAGGGCTTTAGTCGAGCAGTACTTC.

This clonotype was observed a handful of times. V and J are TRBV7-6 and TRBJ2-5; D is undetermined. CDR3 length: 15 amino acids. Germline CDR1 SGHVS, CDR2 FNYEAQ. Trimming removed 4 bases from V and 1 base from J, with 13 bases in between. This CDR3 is CASSYTLEIQETQYF. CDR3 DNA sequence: TGTGCCAGCAGCTACACCCTAGAGATCCAAGAGACCCAGTACTTC.

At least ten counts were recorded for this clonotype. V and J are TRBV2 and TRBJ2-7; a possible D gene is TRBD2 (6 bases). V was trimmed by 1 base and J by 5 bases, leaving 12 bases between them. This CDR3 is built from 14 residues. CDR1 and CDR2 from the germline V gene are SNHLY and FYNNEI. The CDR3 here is CASSEEDYLDEQYF. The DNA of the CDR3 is TGTGCCAGCAGTGAAGAGGACTATTTGGACGAGCAGTACTTC.

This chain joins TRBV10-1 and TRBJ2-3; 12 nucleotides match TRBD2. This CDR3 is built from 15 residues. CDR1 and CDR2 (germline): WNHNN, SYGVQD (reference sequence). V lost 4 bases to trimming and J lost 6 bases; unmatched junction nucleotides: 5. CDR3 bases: TGCGCCAGCAGTGTGCTAGCGGGAGGGTTGGATACGCAGTATTTT. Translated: CASSVLAGGLDTQYF.

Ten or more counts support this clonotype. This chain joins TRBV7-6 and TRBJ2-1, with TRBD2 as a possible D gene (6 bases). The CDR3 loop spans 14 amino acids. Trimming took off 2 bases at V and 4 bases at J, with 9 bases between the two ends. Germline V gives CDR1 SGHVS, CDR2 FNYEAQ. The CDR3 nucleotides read TGTGCCAGCAGCTTACGTGGGGGGTACAATGAGCAGTTCTTC. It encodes CASSLRGGYNEQFF.

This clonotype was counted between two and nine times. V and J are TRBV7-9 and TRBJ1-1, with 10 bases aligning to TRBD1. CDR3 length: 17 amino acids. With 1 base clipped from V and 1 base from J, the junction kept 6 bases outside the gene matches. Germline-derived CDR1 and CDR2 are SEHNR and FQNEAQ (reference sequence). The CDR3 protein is CASSLETGGAENTEAFF. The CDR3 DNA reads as TGTGCCAGCAGCTTAGAGACAGGGGGCGCCGAGAACACTGAAGCTTTCTTT.

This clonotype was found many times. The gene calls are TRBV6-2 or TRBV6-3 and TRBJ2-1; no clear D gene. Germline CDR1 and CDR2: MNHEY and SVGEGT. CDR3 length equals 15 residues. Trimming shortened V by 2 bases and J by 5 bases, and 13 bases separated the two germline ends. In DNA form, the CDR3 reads TGTGCCAGCAGTTACCTGACCGGAGTGCACAATGAGCAGTTCTTC. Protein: CASSYLTGVHNEQFF.

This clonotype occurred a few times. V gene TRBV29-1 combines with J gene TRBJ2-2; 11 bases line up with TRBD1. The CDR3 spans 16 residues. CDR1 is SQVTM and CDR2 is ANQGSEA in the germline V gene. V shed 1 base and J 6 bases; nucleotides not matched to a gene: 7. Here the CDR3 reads CSVEVVGQGAPGELFF. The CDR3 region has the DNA TGCAGCGTTGAAGTAGTAGGACAGGGGGCGCCCGGGGAGCTGTTTTTT.

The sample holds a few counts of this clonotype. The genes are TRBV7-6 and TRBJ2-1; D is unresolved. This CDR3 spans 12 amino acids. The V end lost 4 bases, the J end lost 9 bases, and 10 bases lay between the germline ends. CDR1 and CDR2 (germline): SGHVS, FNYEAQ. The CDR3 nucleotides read TGTGCCAGCAGCTCGCCCCTCGGTGAGCAGTTCTTC. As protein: CASSSPLGEQFF.

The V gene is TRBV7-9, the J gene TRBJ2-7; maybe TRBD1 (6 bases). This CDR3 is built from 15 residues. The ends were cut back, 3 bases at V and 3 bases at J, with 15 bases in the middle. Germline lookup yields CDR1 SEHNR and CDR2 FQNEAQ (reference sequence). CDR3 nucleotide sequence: TGTGCCAGCAGCTTTGGTTCAGGGGAAGACTACGAGCAGTACTTC. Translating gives CASSFGSGEDYEQYF.

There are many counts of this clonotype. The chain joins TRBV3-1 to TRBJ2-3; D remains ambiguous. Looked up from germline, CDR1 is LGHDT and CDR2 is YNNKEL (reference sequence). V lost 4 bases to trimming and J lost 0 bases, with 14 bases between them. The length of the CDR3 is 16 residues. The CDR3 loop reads CASSPHRAVSTDTQYF. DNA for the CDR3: TGTGCCAGCAGCCCCCACCGGGCGGTGAGCACAGATACGCAGTATTTT.

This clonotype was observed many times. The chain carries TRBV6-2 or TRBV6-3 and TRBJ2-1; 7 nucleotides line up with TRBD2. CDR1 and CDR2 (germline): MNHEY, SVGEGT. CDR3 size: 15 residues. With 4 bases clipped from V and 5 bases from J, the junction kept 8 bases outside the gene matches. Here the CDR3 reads CASSFSGLDHNEQFF. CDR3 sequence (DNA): TGTGCCAGCAGTTTTTCCGGACTAGACCACAATGAGCAGTTCTTC.

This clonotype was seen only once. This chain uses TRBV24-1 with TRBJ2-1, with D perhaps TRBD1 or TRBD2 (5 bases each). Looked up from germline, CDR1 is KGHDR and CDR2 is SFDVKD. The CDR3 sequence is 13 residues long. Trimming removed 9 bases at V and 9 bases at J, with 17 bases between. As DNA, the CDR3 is TGTGCCACCCGGGGCAGGGCCACCGGTGAGCAGTTCTTC. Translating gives CATRGRATGEQFF.

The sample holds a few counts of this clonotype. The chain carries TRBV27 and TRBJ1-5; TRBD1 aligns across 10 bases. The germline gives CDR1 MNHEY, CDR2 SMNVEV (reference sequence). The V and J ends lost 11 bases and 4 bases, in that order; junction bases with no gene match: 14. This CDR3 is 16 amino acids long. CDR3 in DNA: TGTGCCGGACCGGGACAGGGGAGGTGTAGGAATCAGCCCCAGCATTTT. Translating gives CAGPGQGRCRNQPQHF.

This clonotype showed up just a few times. The CDR3 loop is CASGLRNTGELFF. CDR3 DNA: TGTGCTAGTGGTTTGAGGAACACCGGGGAGCTGTTTTTT. The chain combines TRBV12-5 with TRBJ2-2; D is unresolved. Germline lookup yields CDR1 LGHNT and CDR2 FRNRAP. The CDR3 totals 13 residues. With 2 bases removed from V and 1 base from J, the gap between germline ends came to 2 bases.

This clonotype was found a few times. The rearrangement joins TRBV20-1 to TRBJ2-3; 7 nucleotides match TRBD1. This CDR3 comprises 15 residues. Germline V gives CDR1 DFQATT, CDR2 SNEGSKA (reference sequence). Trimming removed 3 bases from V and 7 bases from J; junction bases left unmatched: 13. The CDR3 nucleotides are TGCAGTGCTAGTCCGGAGACAGGGATTGGCAATACGCAGTATTTT. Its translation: CSASPETGIGNTQYF.

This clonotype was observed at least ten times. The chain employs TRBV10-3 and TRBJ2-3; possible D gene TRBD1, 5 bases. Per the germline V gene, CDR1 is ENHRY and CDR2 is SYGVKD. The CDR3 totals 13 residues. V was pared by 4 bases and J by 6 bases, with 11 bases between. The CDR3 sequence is CAISVQAGDTQYF. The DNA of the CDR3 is TGTGCCATCAGTGTACAGGCTGGGGATACGCAGTATTTT.

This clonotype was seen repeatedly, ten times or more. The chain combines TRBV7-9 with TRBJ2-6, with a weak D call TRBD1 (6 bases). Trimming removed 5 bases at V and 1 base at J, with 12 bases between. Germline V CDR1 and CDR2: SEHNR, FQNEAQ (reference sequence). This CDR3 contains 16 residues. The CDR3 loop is CASSKTTGSGANVLTF. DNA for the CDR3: TGTGCCAGCAGCAAAACAACAGGGTCTGGGGCCAACGTCCTGACTTTC.

The CDR3 DNA reads TGTGCCAGCAGTTTAACGCCAAAAGAGACCCAGTACTTC. It translates to CASSLTPKETQYF. The chain links TRBV27 to TRBJ2-5; D unresolved. Trimming cost V 2 bases and J 3 bases, with 7 bases left between them. The CDR3 is 13 amino acids. The germline gives CDR1 MNHEY, CDR2 SMNVEV (reference sequence).

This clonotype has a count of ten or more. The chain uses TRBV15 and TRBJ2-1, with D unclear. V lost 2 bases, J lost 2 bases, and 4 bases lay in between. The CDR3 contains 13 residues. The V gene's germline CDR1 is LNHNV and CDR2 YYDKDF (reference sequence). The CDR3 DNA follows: TGTGCCACCAGCAGACTTACCTACAATGAGCAGTTCTTC. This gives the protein CATSRLTYNEQFF.

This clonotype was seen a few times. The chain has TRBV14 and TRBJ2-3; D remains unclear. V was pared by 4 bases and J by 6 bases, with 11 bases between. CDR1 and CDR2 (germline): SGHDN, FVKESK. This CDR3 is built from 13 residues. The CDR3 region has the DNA TGTGCCAGCAGCCTGATTCCCGCCGATACGCAGTATTTT. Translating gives CASSLIPADTQYF. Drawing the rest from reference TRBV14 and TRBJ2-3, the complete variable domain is EAGVTQFPSHSVIEKGQTVTLRCDPISGHDNLYWYRRVMGKEIKFLLHFVKESKQDESGMPNNRFLAERTGGTYSTLKVQPAELEDSGVYFCASSLIPADTQYFGPGTRLTVL.

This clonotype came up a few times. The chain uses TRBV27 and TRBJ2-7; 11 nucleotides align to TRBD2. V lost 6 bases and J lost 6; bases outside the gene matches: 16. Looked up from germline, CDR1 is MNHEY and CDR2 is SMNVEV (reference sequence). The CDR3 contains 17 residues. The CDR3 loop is CASRGQGTSGSLLEQYF. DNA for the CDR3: TGTGCCAGCAGAGGACAGGGTACTAGCGGGAGTCTACTCGAGCAGTACTTC.

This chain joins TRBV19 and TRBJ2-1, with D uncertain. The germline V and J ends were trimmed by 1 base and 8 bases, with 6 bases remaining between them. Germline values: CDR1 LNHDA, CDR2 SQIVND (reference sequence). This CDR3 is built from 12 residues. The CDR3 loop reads CASSIVGYEQFF. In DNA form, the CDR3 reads TGTGCCAGTAGTATAGTAGGGTATGAGCAGTTCTTC.

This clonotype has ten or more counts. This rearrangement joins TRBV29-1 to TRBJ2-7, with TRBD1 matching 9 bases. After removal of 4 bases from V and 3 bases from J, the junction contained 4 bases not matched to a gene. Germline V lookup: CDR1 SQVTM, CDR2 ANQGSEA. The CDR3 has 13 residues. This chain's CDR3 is CSVGGQGYYEQYF. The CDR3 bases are TGCAGCGTTGGGGGACAGGGTTACTACGAGCAGTACTTC.

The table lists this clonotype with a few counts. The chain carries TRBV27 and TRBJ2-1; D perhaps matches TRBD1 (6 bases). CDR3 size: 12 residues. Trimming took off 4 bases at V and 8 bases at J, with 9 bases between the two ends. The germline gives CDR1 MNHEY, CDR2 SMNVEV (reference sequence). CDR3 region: CASSWSGDEQFF. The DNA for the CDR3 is TGTGCCAGCAGTTGGTCAGGGGATGAGCAGTTCTTC.

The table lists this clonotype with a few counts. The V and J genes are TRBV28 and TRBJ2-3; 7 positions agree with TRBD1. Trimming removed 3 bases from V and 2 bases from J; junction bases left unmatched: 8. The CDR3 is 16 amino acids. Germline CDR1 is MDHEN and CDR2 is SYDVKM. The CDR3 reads CASSLRGLGNTDTQYF. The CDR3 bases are TGTGCCAGCAGTTTGAGGGGGCTGGGGAACACAGATACGCAGTATTTT. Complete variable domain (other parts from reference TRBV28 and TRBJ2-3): DVKVTQSSRYLVKRTGEKVFLECVQDMDHENMFWYRQDPGLGLRLIYFSYDVKMKEKGDIPEGYSVSREKKERFSLILESASTNQTSMYLCASSLRGLGNTDTQYFGPGTRLTVL.

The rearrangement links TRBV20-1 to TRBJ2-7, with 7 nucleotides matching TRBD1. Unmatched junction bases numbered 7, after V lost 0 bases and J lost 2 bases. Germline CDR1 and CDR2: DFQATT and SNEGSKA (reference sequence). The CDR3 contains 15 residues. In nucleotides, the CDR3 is TGCAGTGCTAGAGATCTCGGGACAGCAACCTACGAGCAGTACTTC. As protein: CSARDLGTATYEQYF.